One T cell receptor (beta chain) is described in this entry. As processed by the authors: Amplifying reference gene primers gave estimates of nucleated cell counts. Assay used: immunoSEQ multiplex PCR; TCRdb lists only in-frame clones, some missing. D and trimming come from the DNA, and the V and J calls and clone size come from that table. The top ten hold over 4% of the sample, which has 100,000 to 140,000 clones, roughly 84% seen once. The sample is drawn from a study of blood T cell repertoires in COVID-19. Study overall: Samples representing acute and convalescent COVID-19 were sourced from the United States, Italy and Spain. Sources were T cells, B-cell-depleted T cells, or PBMCs; the material itself was cDNA or gDNA.

V dropped 5 bases and J dropped 1 base, with 11 bases sitting between them. The CDR3 has 14 amino acids. The germline V gene encodes CDR1 LNHDA and CDR2 SQIVND (reference sequence). V usage is TRBV19 and J usage is TRBJ1-1, with D possibly being TRBD1 (6 bases). Sequenced input: peripheral blood. The TCR originated in a human donor in a cohort sampled during active COVID-19. The CDR3 protein is CASSATGSNTEAFF. The DNA for the CDR3 is TGTGCCAGTAGTGCGACAGGATCGAACACTGAAGCTTTCTTT. The full variable domain, rest sourced from reference TRBV19 and TRBJ1-1, is DGGITQSPKYLFRKEGQNVTLSCEQNLNHDAMYWYRQDPGQGLRLIYYSQIVNDFQKGDIAEGYSVSREKKESFPLTVTSAQKNPTAFYLCASSATGSNTEAFFGQGTRLTVV.